The 5 T cell receptor beta chains reported below all come from one sample, sequenced in a study of shared clonotypes between healthy human individuals. Produced via immunoSEQ multiplex PCR; TCRdb's table is partial and in-frame only. The sample has millions of clones, about 92% seen once. Naive CD8 cells comprised CD45RO-negative, CCR7-positively selected cells, excluding terminally differentiated effector memory CD45RA+ cells. What was sequenced was naive CD8+ T cells from PBMCs. All receptors derive from a man in his late teens or twenties in good health. Some clones in this sample may be carry-over from other donors' samples.

In regard to this clone: Other DNA sequences within the sample encode an identical CDR3. The rearrangement links TRBV6-5 to TRBJ2-5; D perhaps matches TRBD2 (5 bases). This CDR3 has 14 residues. V dropped 0 bases and J dropped 4 bases, with 9 bases sitting between them. Looked up from germline, CDR1 is MNHEY and CDR2 is SVGAGI. CDR3 DNA sequence: TGTGCCAGCAGTTACTCAGAGGGTAGAGAGACCCAGTACTTC. Encoded protein: CASSYSEGRETQYF.

The genes are TRBV7-9 and TRBJ2-7; perhaps D is TRBD1 or TRBD2 (6 bases each). Germline CDR1 SEHNR, CDR2 FQNEAQ (reference sequence). The V gene lost 5 bases and the J gene lost 2 bases, with 19 bases spanning the gap. The CDR3 consists of 16 residues. CDR3 residues: CASSPTGGPRTYEQYF. In DNA, the CDR3 is TGTGCCAGCAGCCCGACCGGGGGCCCCAGGACCTACGAGCAGTACTTC. Combining the CDR3 with reference TRBV7-9 and TRBJ2-7 gives the whole variable domain DTGVSQNPRHKITKRGQNVTFRCDPISEHNRLYWYRQTLGQGPEFLTYFQNEAQLEKSRLLSDRFSAERPKGSFSTLEIQRTEQGDSAMYLCASSPTGGPRTYEQYFGPGTRLTVT.

V usage is TRBV27 and J usage is TRBJ1-3, with a tentative D call TRBD1 (5 bases). The CDR3 is made up of 14 amino acids. CDR1 and CDR2 from the germline V gene are MNHEY and SMNVEV (reference sequence). V was clipped by 5 bases and J by 4 bases, with 12 bases between them. CDR3: CASSPRAAGNTIYF. DNA of the CDR3: TGTGCCAGCAGTCCCAGGGCGGCGGGAAACACCATATATTTT.

The V gene is TRBV7-3, the J gene TRBJ2-2; tentatively, D is TRBD1 or TRBD2 (5 bases each). The germline gives CDR1 SGHTA, CDR2 FQGTGA. Trimming stripped 0 bases from V and 3 bases from J, with 11 bases between. This CDR3 spans 16 amino acids. CDR3 sequence: CASSLTALGDTGELFF. For the CDR3, the DNA is TGTGCCAGCAGCTTAACGGCACTAGGGGACACCGGGGAGCTGTTTTTT.

This clone was counted a single time. The chain carries TRBV7-9 and TRBJ2-5; D possibly uses TRBD1 or TRBD2 (5 bases each). Looked up from germline, CDR1 is SEHNR and CDR2 is FQNEAQ (reference sequence). The germline V and J ends were trimmed by 5 bases and 0 bases, with 16 bases remaining between them. The CDR3 consists of 16 residues. CDR3 sequence reads: CASSPQRWGYQETQYF. The CDR3 nucleotides are TGTGCCAGCAGCCCACAGCGATGGGGGTACCAAGAGACCCAGTACTTC.